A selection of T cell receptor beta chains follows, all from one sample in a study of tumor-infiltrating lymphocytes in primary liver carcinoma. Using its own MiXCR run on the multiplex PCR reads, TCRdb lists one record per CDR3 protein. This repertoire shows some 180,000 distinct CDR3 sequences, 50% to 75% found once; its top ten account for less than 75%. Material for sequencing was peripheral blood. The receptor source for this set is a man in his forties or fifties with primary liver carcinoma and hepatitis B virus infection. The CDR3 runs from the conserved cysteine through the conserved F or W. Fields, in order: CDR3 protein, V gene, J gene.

CASSLVQGLGNTF	TRBV11-2	TRBJ1-2
CASSWGGDSFTDTQYF	TRBV5-6	TRBJ2-3
CSVGPAGGHTDTHYF	TRBV29-1	TRBJ2-3
CAIRGIAFTHSGNTIYF	TRBV11-2	TRBJ1-3
CASSPGTARGNEQYF	TRBV4-2	TRBJ2-7
CASSHYDGYEQFF	TRBV11-2	TRBJ2-1
CASIARGGKYNEQFF	TRBV6-5	TRBJ2-1
CASSFMIEGAGSEQYF	TRBV11-2	TRBJ2-7
CASKKGQSNEKLYF	TRBV12-3/TRBV12-4	TRBJ1-4
CASRGQGSSYNSPLHF	TRBV6-1	TRBJ1-6
CSVETADRFSYEQYF	TRBV29-1	TRBJ2-7
CASSSTGPSGRAGWNEQFF	TRBV11-2	TRBJ2-1
CGSIITGWNTEAFF	TRBV6-1	TRBJ1-1
CASSFLAGSTGELFF	TRBV11-3	TRBJ2-2
CAGSPDRGHGYTF	TRBV11-2	TRBJ1-2
CASMGTGIETQYF	TRBV6-2/TRBV6-3	TRBJ2-5
CASSQKMGVAGAFHERFF	TRBV4-2	TRBJ2-1
CARSHGGGTSGTISYEQYF	TRBV11-1	TRBJ2-7
CSVGNRESKQYF	TRBV29-1	TRBJ2-7
CASSFPGSPEQYF	TRBV5-5	TRBJ2-7
CASSPGSRQFF	TRBV7-8	TRBJ2-1
CASSRQTAITGELFF	TRBV19	TRBJ2-2
CASSLDINEQFF	TRBV28	TRBJ2-1
CASSYGGSGRTITDTQYF	TRBV6-6	TRBJ2-3
CASSLSVGDTEQFF	TRBV11-2	TRBJ2-1
CASSQVLLTQYF	TRBV14	TRBJ2-3
CASSTGQGEAQPQHF	TRBV5-1	TRBJ1-5
CDSSQKVLAGGRAHNEQFF	TRBV4-1	TRBJ2-1
CASSYSSSGANVLTF	TRBV7-8	TRBJ2-6
CASSYQSGSNTGELFF	TRBV6-5	TRBJ2-2
CASSLSSAYNEQFF	TRBV7-6	TRBJ2-1
CASRTATGNTIYF	TRBV6-5	TRBJ1-3
CASSGRNNEQFF	TRBV25-1	TRBJ2-1
CASSPLGLAGPTGELFF	TRBV7-8	TRBJ2-2
CSAAGQTYEQYF	TRBV29-1	TRBJ2-7
CASSPKDGGSGGQYF	TRBV4-2	TRBJ2-7
CASSWDEAYNEQFF	TRBV5-4	TRBJ2-1
CAWSLTGLNTEAFF	TRBV30	TRBJ1-1
CASSFSSGGYNEQFF	TRBV11-2	TRBJ2-1